This TCR beta chain was documented in a study of cytomegalovirus exposure and HLA in healthy donors. Researchers ran the PCR with 60 Vbeta and 13 Jbeta primers. TCRdb keeps only in-frame clones here, not all; method: immunoSEQ multiplex PCR. The table lists 250,000 or so clones, 85% to 95% of them singletons, with 1.5% to 2% in the top ten. The germline gives CDR1 SGHTA, CDR2 FQGTGA. Germline trimming cut 2 bases from V and 3 bases from J; bases unmatched to any gene: 7. This CDR3 has 15 residues. The gene calls are TRBV7-3 and TRBJ2-7; the match to TRBD1 covers 7 bases. Material: PBMCs. The source is a girl aged 2 to 9 in good health and CMV-seronegative. The CDR3 here is CASSLYGTESYEQYF. DNA for the CDR3: TGTGCCAGCAGCTTATATGGGACAGAAAGCTACGAGCAGTACTTC.